The 12 T cell receptor beta chains below were found in one sample sequenced in a study of T-cell reconstitution after alpha-beta-depleted transplantation in children. Library preparation (for TCRbeta) was performed with unique molecular identifiers. MiXCR was run by TCRdb on the PCR reads, yielding one entry per CDR3 protein. Found here are some 600,000 distinct CDR3 sequences, 16% of them singletons; the top ten hold 0.85% to 1.3%. The starting material was PBMCs from the stem cell graft donor, obtained from the stem cell graft. The receptors here all came from a human donor who donated a stem cell graft to a child with acute myeloid leukemia.

The rearrangement links TRBV5-1 to TRBJ2-2, with D hard to call. V shed 0 bases and J shed 1 base, with 7 bases lying between them. The CDR3 spans 15 residues. Germline CDR1 SGHRS, CDR2 YFSETQ. The CDR3 protein is CASSLVLVNTGELFF. CDR3 DNA sequence: TGCGCCAGCAGCTTGGTTCTGGTGAACACCGGGGAGCTGTTTTTT.

This clonotype was seen only a few times. V gene TRBV20-1 combines with J gene TRBJ2-3; TRBD2 agrees at 9 bases. The germline CDR1 and CDR2 sequences are DFQATT and SNEGSKA (reference sequence). The J segment lost 7 bases and the V segment lost 3 bases, leaving 5 bases of the junction unmatched. The CDR3 length is 13 residues. CDR3 nucleotide sequence: TGCAGTGCTAGTGGCGGGGGGGCGAATACGCAGTATTTT. Translation gives CSASGGGANTQYF.

The CDR3 region is CASSLARQGPDTQYF. The DNA of the CDR3 is TGCGCCAGCAGCTTGGCGCGGCAGGGGCCAGATACGCAGTATTTT. The V call is TRBV5-1, the J call TRBJ2-3; D might be TRBD1 (6 bases). The CDR3 runs to 15 residues. Germline V gene data show CDR1 as SGHRS and CDR2 as YFSETQ. The germline V and J ends were trimmed by 0 bases and 4 bases, with 12 bases remaining between them.

The chain employs TRBV21-1 and TRBJ1-4; the DNA was not compared with TRBD1, the D call given in the table. TRBV21-1 is given as a pseudogene. The CDR3 consists of 19 residues. The CDR3 region is CASSARQVLTDPTNEKLFF. CDR3 nucleotide sequence: TGTGCCAGCAGCGCCCGACAGGTCCTTACAGACCCAACTAATGAAAAACTGTTTTTT.

V is TRBV29-1 and J is TRBJ2-1; no firm D call. The CDR3 loop spans 14 amino acids. Trimming stripped 6 bases from V and 8 bases from J, with 20 bases between. Germline V gene sequence: CDR1 SQVTM, CDR2 ANQGSEA. The CDR3 DNA is TGCAGCGTCCTTGCGAACAGAGCTGACGATGAGCAGTTCTTC. This encodes CSVLANRADDEQFF.

This clonotype was counted a few times. The chain has TRBV29-1 and TRBJ1-5, with 7 bases aligning to TRBD1. V was clipped by 6 bases and J by 1 base; unmatched bases: 6. This CDR3 region has 14 residues. Germline V gene data show CDR1 as SQVTM and CDR2 as ANQGSEA. The CDR3 DNA follows: TGCAGCGTCGAACAGGGGAAGAGCAATCAGCCCCAGCATTTT. Its translation is CSVEQGKSNQPQHF.

The chain links TRBV7-2 to TRBJ1-3; D uncertain. The CDR3 runs to 15 residues. V lost 5 bases, J lost 0 bases, and 11 bases lay in between. Germline-derived CDR1 and CDR2 are SGHTA and FQGNSA. CDR3 amino acids: CASSPPQFSGNTIYF. The CDR3 DNA is TGTGCCAGCAGCCCCCCTCAGTTCTCTGGAAACACCATATATTTT.

The chain carries TRBV5-1 and TRBJ2-7; 11 positions agree with TRBD1. CDR3 length: 13 residues. Germline assignment: CDR1 SGHRS and CDR2 YFSETQ. Germline trimming cut 3 bases from V and 6 bases from J; bases unmatched to any gene: 2. DNA of the CDR3: TGCGCCAGCAGCTCGGACAGGGGGCGCGAGCAGTACTTC. Protein: CASSSDRGREQYF.

The rearrangement links TRBV7-2 to TRBJ1-5, with TRBD1 matching 7 bases. V was pared by 5 bases and J by 4 bases, with 8 bases of the junction left unmatched. The germline gives CDR1 SGHTA, CDR2 FQGNSA. This CDR3 comprises 15 residues. The CDR3 sequence is CASSRQGLQNQPQHF. In nucleotides, the CDR3 is TGTGCCAGCAGCCGACAGGGCCTACAGAATCAGCCCCAGCATTTT.

The chain has TRBV29-1 and TRBJ2-2; D is uncertain. Trimming stripped 0 bases from V and 7 bases from J, with 12 bases between. Germline V gene sequence: CDR1 SQVTM, CDR2 ANQGSEA. CDR3 length equals 14 residues. CDR3 sequence reads: CSVEEPIGVGELFF. CDR3 nucleotides: TGCAGCGTTGAAGAACCGATTGGTGTCGGGGAGCTGTTTTTT.

Written as DNA, the CDR3 is TGTGCCAGCAGCTTAGTATCGCAGCACAGGTCGGGGGGCTACACCTTC. Translated, it gives CASSLVSQHRSGGYTF. The rearrangement joins TRBV7-2 to TRBJ1-2; tentative D call: TRBD1 (5 bases). The ends were cut back, 1 base at V and 8 bases at J, with 20 bases in the middle. CDR3 length: 16 amino acids. Germline CDR1 reads SGHTA; CDR2 reads FQGNSA.

The table lists this clonotype with many counts. The chain links TRBV7-2 to TRBJ1-1; no clear D gene. CDR3 size: 13 residues. The germline V gene has CDR1 SGHTA and CDR2 FQGNSA. Trimming left V 4 bases short and J 6 bases short, with 12 bases between. The CDR3 DNA follows: TGTGCCAGCAGCTGGGGTCGTGGGCCTGAAGCTTTCTTT. It translates to CASSWGRGPEAFF.